The TCR beta chain under discussion was sequenced for a study of T cell responses to AZD1222 COVID-19 vaccine (dated by TCRdb to the early 2020s). Study-level background: TCR sequencing covered more than 230 trial participants: 200 to 220 given two doses of AZD1222 and 26 given two doses of MenACWY control vaccine. Trial participants were enrolled into age subgroups of 18-55, 56-69 and 70-plus years, which contained about 150, 28 and 57 TCR-sequenced participants, respectively. What the authors observed across the whole study: No day 14 peak-response samples were available, so repertoires were characterized only after the peak T cell response. Most participants were white British and females outnumbered males, and the authors suggested that clonal diversity may have been underestimated. Vaccine-associated CD4 TCRs spanned the whole spike protein, with dominant responses in regions 160-218 and 743-854. In the small 56-69-year group, the increase in depth fell short of significance, most likely because of low power. A significant rise in spike-specific TCR breadth and depth was observed after two AZD1222 doses relative to day 0 and relative to MenACWY recipients. Nearly half of unique spike-specific TCRs reportedly recognized epitopes outside regions mutated in the B.1.351 and B.1.1.7 variants. Only five or six AZD1222 recipients were SARS-CoV-2 seropositive at baseline, limiting conclusions about previously exposed vaccinees.

Of note for this clone: Its target antigen remains unknown. Base qualities are missing; no much larger clone stands one base away.

The CDR3 regions of human TCRbeta chains were analyzed by immunosequencing. Concerning the study's data processing: Repertoire TCRs were matched against a reference library of SARS-CoV-2-specific TCRs generated with the MIRA antigen-specificity platform. Breadth was defined as the fraction of unique TCRs that were SARS-CoV-2-associated. Depth was defined as the fraction of total T cells that were SARS-CoV-2-associated. Using the MIRA data, every spike-specific TCR was mapped to the spike region that the TCR reacted to and assigned to either a CD4 or a CD8 class. Log10-transformed breadth and depth values were compared by one-way ANOVA with Sidak's multiple comparisons tests. TCRdb limited this immuneACCESS table to in-frame rearrangements with V and J called. A share of clones is missing; checked studies link under half to unresolved V genes, and the rest is unexplained. V, J and clone size are taken as reported in that table, and D and trimming were inferred from the DNA itself. A total of 120,000 to 150,000 clones appear in this sample, 70% to 90% of them only once. The ten largest clones add up to around 5% of the sample.

In light of the paper, this sample's time point label describes: about 28 days (+/-7) after the second vaccine dose. According to the study, the label for this sample's treatment or condition signals: meningococcal conjugate vaccine given as trial control. The vaccinee samples were drawn from two UK trials, COV001 and COV002, one of which was a single-blind randomized controlled phase 2/3 trial testing AZD1222 (ChAdOx1 nCoV-19) in healthy adults. For TCRbeta chain sequencing, PBMC samples from trial participants were taken at day 0 and at day 28 after the second dose. The CDR3 goes from the cysteine to the phenylalanine over 11 residues. The sequence is cut down to CDR3 DNA, 33 bases in frame from base 1. The germline V gene specifies SGHTA as CDR1 and FQGNSA as CDR2. The V end loses 5 bases and the J end loses 5 bases, and a stretch of 7 bases separates them.

Source: peripheral blood, taken 28 days after the second dose of the MenACWY control vaccine. This clonotype was obtained from an adult who received the MenACWY meningococcal vaccine as a control. This chain joins TRBV7-2 to TRBJ2-7, with the D gene not clear enough to name. The CDR3 in this case is CASSQLDEQYF. In nucleotide form, the sequence is TGTGCCAGCAGCCAACTCGACGAGCAGTACTTC.